Listed below are T cell receptor beta chains from one sample, sequenced in a study of cytomegalovirus exposure and HLA in healthy donors. Sequencing used immunoSEQ multiplex PCR; TCRdb keeps in-frame clones, though not all of them. The table records approximately 170,000 clones, around 85% of them present only once. The material sequenced was PBMCs. These receptors were taken from a male donor in good health and CMV-seronegative. Both conserved end residues are part of each CDR3. The order of the fields is CDR3 protein, CDR3 DNA, V gene, J gene, clone size, D gene. D genes are given only for firm matches. Size tells how often a clone was seen (once, few, many) or the class of an expanded clone, and some rows leave it out.

CASSLGSRETQYF	TGCGCCAGCAGCTTGGGAAGCCGGGAGACCCAGTACTTC	TRBV5-1	TRBJ2-5	.	.
CASSVVLQGATNEKLFF	TGTGCCAGCAGCGTTGTACTACAGGGGGCAACTAATGAAAAACTGTTTTTT	TRBV12-1	TRBJ1-4	.	.
CASSQGTLNTGELFF	TGCGCCAGCAGCCAGGGGACATTGAACACCGGGGAGCTGTTTTTT	TRBV4-3	TRBJ2-2	.	.
CASGPPGLAMETQYF	TGTGCCAGCGGACCACCGGGACTAGCGATGGAGACCCAGTACTTC	TRBV27	TRBJ2-5	few	TRBD2
CASSPPAGSNTIYF	TGTGCCAGCTCACCACCGGCGGGGAGTAACACCATATATTTT	TRBV18	TRBJ1-3	once	.
CASSQDWSRGISGANVLTF	TGCGCCAGCAGCCAAGATTGGAGCAGGGGGATCTCTGGGGCCAACGTCCTGACTTTC	TRBV4-3	TRBJ2-6	.	TRBD1
CASSLGGQGKEYF	TGCGCCAGCAGCTTGGGCGGACAGGGTAAGGAGTACTTC	TRBV5-1	TRBJ2-5	.	TRBD1
CASRSGRAYGYTF	TGTGCCAGCAGGTCTGGCAGGGCCTATGGCTACACCTTC	TRBV6-5	TRBJ1-2	.	.
CATRLLGETQYF	TGTGCCACTCGCCTTCTAGGAGAGACCCAGTACTTC	TRBV6-5	TRBJ2-5	.	.
CASSRGEDQPQHF	TGTGCCAGCTCACGGGGGGAAGATCAGCCCCAGCATTTT	TRBV18	TRBJ1-5	.	.
CASSLLGGDTQYF	TGTGCCAGCAGCTTGCTCGGTGGAGATACGCAGTATTTT	TRBV5-4	TRBJ2-3	.	.
CASSRGQETQYF	TGTGCCAGCAGTCGGGGCCAAGAGACCCAGTACTTC	TRBV6-6	TRBJ2-5	.	.
CASSLGATNSPLHF	TGTGCCAGCAGCTTAGGAGCGACGAATTCACCCCTCCACTTT	TRBV7-6	TRBJ1-6	.	.
CASRPSGGDSTGELFF	TGTGCCAGCAGGCCTAGCGGGGGGGATTCAACCGGGGAGCTGTTTTTT	TRBV2	TRBJ2-2	.	TRBD2
CASSQNRGLGELFF	TGCGCCAGCAGCCAAAACAGGGGGCTCGGGGAGCTGTTTTTT	TRBV4-1	TRBJ2-2	.	TRBD1
CASGGGAEAFF	TGTGCCAGCGGGGGGGGAGCTGAAGCTTTCTTT	TRBV7-6	TRBJ1-1	.	.
CASSPPGGVNTEAFF	TGTGCCAGCTCACCACCGGGGGGAGTGAACACTGAAGCTTTCTTT	TRBV18	TRBJ1-1	.	.
CASSLETGGSGYTF	TGCGCCAGCAGCTTGGAGACAGGGGGCTCTGGCTACACCTTC	TRBV5-1	TRBJ1-2	.	TRBD1
CASSVRTRQLYSNQPQHF	TGTGCCAGCAGTGTGCGGACAAGGCAACTGTATAGCAATCAGCCCCAGCATTTT	TRBV27	TRBJ1-5	few	.
CASSPGGSMNTEAFF	TGTGCCAGCTCACCCGGAGGTTCTATGAACACTGAAGCTTTCTTT	TRBV18	TRBJ1-1	.	.
CASSDPDRGTDTQYF	TGTGCCAGCAGTGACCCCGACAGGGGGACAGATACGCAGTATTTT	TRBV6-4	TRBJ2-3	.	TRBD1
CATSRGQMGSPLHF	TGTGCCACCAGCAGAGGCCAAATGGGCTCACCCCTCCACTTT	TRBV15	TRBJ1-6	.	.
CAWSIRGSQPQHF	TGTGCCTGGAGTATCAGGGGAAGTCAGCCCCAGCATTTT	TRBV30	TRBJ1-5	few	.
CASSVGQGRNTIYF	TGTGCCAGTAGTGTCGGACAGGGCCGAAACACCATATATTTT	TRBV19	TRBJ1-3	.	TRBD1
CASKTAGGSYEQYF	TGCGCCAGCAAAACGGCAGGAGGCTCCTACGAGCAGTACTTC	TRBV5-1	TRBJ2-7	.	.
CASSTGTSGETQYF	TGTGCCAGCAGCACTGGGACTAGCGGAGAGACCCAGTACTTC	TRBV9	TRBJ2-5	few	TRBD2
CASSTGQGDEAFF	TGCGCCAGCAGCACAGGACAGGGGGATGAAGCTTTCTTT	TRBV5-1	TRBJ1-1	.	TRBD1
CASSWNRDRGSYEQYF	TGCGCCAGCAGCTGGAACCGGGACAGGGGGTCCTACGAGCAGTACTTC	TRBV5-1	TRBJ2-7	.	TRBD1
CAISQVSYEQYF	TGTGCCATCAGTCAGGTCTCCTACGAGCAGTACTTC	TRBV10-3	TRBJ2-7	few	.
CASSINLGQGDGYTF	TGTGCCAGTAGTATAAATCTGGGGCAGGGTGATGGCTACACCTTC	TRBV19	TRBJ1-2	.	.
CASSFAGTSGAVGETQYF	TGTGCCAGTAGTTTCGCCGGGACTAGCGGGGCCGTTGGGGAGACCCAGTACTTC	TRBV19	TRBJ2-5	once	TRBD2
CASSVREGTEAFF	TGCGCCAGCAGCGTAAGAGAGGGTACTGAAGCTTTCTTT	TRBV4-1	TRBJ1-1	few	.
CASGQWNEKLFF	TGTGCCAGCGGACAGTGGAATGAAAAACTGTTTTTT	TRBV28	TRBJ1-4	few	.
CASSPGTQEQYF	TGTGCCAGCAGCCCGGGGACTCAAGAGCAGTACTTC	TRBV6-5	TRBJ2-7	.	.
CASSLVRLAGYEQFF	TGTGCCAGCAGCTTAGTTAGACTAGCGGGGTATGAGCAGTTCTTC	TRBV7-9	TRBJ2-1	.	TRBD2
CAIGDGGVNEQFF	TGTGCCATCGGTGACGGGGGGGTCAATGAGCAGTTCTTC	TRBV10-3	TRBJ2-1	.	TRBD2
CASSLAIQGITEAFF	TGTGCCAGCAGCTTAGCGATCCAGGGGATCACTGAAGCTTTCTTT	TRBV7-6	TRBJ1-1	.	.
CSVVTQGIAYYGYTF	TGCAGCGTTGTCACACAGGGGATTGCGTACTATGGCTACACCTTC	TRBV29-1	TRBJ1-2	.	TRBD1
CASSSRAYNEQFF	TGTGCCAGCAGCAGCCGGGCCTACAATGAGCAGTTCTTC	TRBV7-9	TRBJ2-1	.	.
CSVDQGGSGNTIYF	TGCAGCGTGGACCAGGGGGGCTCTGGAAACACCATATATTTT	TRBV29-1	TRBJ1-3	once	TRBD1
CASSETDSTNEKLFF	TGTGCCAGCAGTGAAACTGACTCAACTAATGAAAAACTGTTTTTT	TRBV25-1	TRBJ1-4	.	.
CASSPQRGEKLFF	TGTGCCAGCAGCCCCCAACGGGGGGAAAAACTGTTTTTT	TRBV14	TRBJ1-4	.	.
CASSLGGEDYGYTF	TGTGCCAGCAGCTTAGGGGGGGAAGACTATGGCTACACCTTC	TRBV7-9	TRBJ1-2	.	.
CASRWTGSYGYTF	TGTGCCAGCAGATGGACAGGGTCCTATGGCTACACCTTC	TRBV6-1	TRBJ1-2	.	TRBD1
CASIRGHEAFF	TGTGCCAGCATACGGGGTCACGAAGCTTTCTTT	TRBV6-5	TRBJ1-1	.	.
CASSATGPEQFF	TGTGCCAGCTCAGCGACAGGTCCCGAGCAGTTCTTC	TRBV18	TRBJ2-1	few	.
CASSPARFTAFF	TGTGCCAGCAGCCCCGCCAGGTTTACGGCTTTCTTT	TRBV6-1	TRBJ1-1	.	.
CASSYQQGNTEAFF	TGTGCCAGCAGTTACCAACAGGGCAACACTGAAGCTTTCTTT	TRBV6-6	TRBJ1-1	.	.
CASSPVRGYTEAFF	TGTGCCAGCAGCCCGGTTCGGGGGTACACTGAAGCTTTCTTT	TRBV7-2	TRBJ1-1	.	.
CASSPPRRGPAGANVLTF	TGTGCCAGCAGCCCGCCCCGAAGGGGGCCTGCTGGGGCCAACGTCCTGACTTTC	TRBV7-9	TRBJ2-6	.	TRBD1
CASSLGAANYGYTF	TGTGCCAGCAGCTTAGGGGCTGCTAACTATGGCTACACCTTC	TRBV7-9	TRBJ1-2	.	.
CASSGRDRAGEQYF	TGTGCCAGTAGTGGGCGGGACAGGGCAGGAGAGCAGTACTTC	TRBV19	TRBJ2-7	few	TRBD1
CASSPLGVTDTQYF	TGTGCCAGCAGTCCACTCGGGGTTACAGATACGCAGTATTTT	TRBV7-9	TRBJ2-3	few	.